This T cell receptor (beta chain) was retrieved from a study of blood T cell repertoires in COVID-19 (TCRdb year 2020). Regarding the complete study: The collaborator samples originated in the United States, Italy and Spain and spanned the acute and convalescent phases of COVID-19. The dataset comprised deeply sampled blood TCRbeta repertoires from subjects exposed to, actively infected with, or recovered from COVID-19. Nearly every sample came with metadata listing a de-identified subject ID, COVID-19 status, age in years and sex. The prospective study material was composed of cDNA or gDNA derived from T cells, B-cell-depleted T cells, or PBMCs. A freely available public database, intended as a resource for researchers studying the immune response to SARS-CoV-2, is where the repertoires were released. Where available, HLA class I and class II types were taken from metadata supplied by the sample provider and were not determined by assay-based typing. The samples were drawn from the first 160 participants of the ongoing ImmuneRACE study and from over 950 subjects provided by 6 global collaborators. Overall results and qualifications from the work: The quantity of clinical and demographic metadata differed by source and by participant and was supplied without curation.

The immunoSEQ Assay, a bias-controlled multiplex PCR, was used to amplify TCRbeta CDR3 regions from genomic DNA. Per the original workflow: The number of nucleated cells in each sample was estimated from the amplification of reference gene primers within the assay. To quantify the absolute abundance of each unique TCRbeta CDR3 rearrangement, sequence reads were collapsed and filtered. For each sample, productive Simpson clonality was calculated by taking the square root of Simpson's diversity index across productive rearrangements. Held by TCRdb, this immuneACCESS table contains in-frame sequences only and omits some clones. Under half of the omission traces to an unresolved V gene where checked; the cause of the rest is unknown. From that table come the V and J calls and clone size; the DNA was used to work out D and trimming. Recorded for this sample are some 200,000 clones; roughly 80% of them occurred a single time. The ten largest clones take up around 11% of the sample.

In the case of this clone: Its antigen remains unidentified. There are no base qualities to consult, and no much larger clone falls within one base.

V ends up 4 bases short and J 6 bases short, with an unmatched junction base count of 10. The CDR3 goes from the cysteine to the phenylalanine over 16 residues. Only the CDR3 DNA is retained, 48 bases long and in frame from the first base. The germline V gene encodes CDR1 SGHTA and CDR2 FQGNSA. In the prospective study, participants were 18 to 89 years old, resided in about two dozen geographic areas of the United States, and were enrolled through a virtual design. In the prospective study, cohorts were assigned on the basis of participant-reported clinical history obtained from a screening survey and a study questionnaire. For ImmuneRACE Cohort 3, a participant was defined as recovered based on two consecutive negative NP/OP PCR tests, clearance by a healthcare professional, or resolution of symptoms. Each participant in the prospective study had whole blood, serum and a nasopharyngeal or oropharyngeal swab collected by mobile phlebotomists. Additional blood draws and questionnaires over an approximately two-month period could optionally be provided by prospective study participants. Before DNA extraction, prospective study blood samples were shipped either frozen or at room temperature.

The origin of this receptor is a man in his forties who had recovered from COVID-19. The rearrangement joined TRBV7-2 to TRBJ2-3, with 10 middle bases fitting TRBD2. Sequencing was performed on PBMCs or T cells enriched from blood (not recorded which). CDR3 protein: CASSSQREGLLDTQYF. The nucleotides are TGTGCCAGCAGCTCCCAGCGGGAGGGCCTATTGGATACGCAGTATTTT.